A selection of T cell receptor beta chains follows, all from one sample in a study of T-cell reconstitution after alpha-beta-depleted transplantation in children. TCRdb redid the calling of the PCR reads with MiXCR, one entry per CDR3 protein. The table includes 250,000 to 400,000 distinct CDR3 sequences, 23% detected once. The specimen comprised PBMCs, mostly from graft donor cells, sampled 180 days after TCRalphabeta/CD19-depleted stem cell transplant. All receptors come from a male patient between 5 and 17 years old who had a stem cell transplant for acute lymphoblastic leukemia, so the T cells may come from the graft donor. Both conserved end residues are part of each CDR3. A D gene is named only where the DNA matches it firmly. A clone size is listed for some rows: how often the clone was seen (once, few, many), or a class if it is expanded.

TRBJ2-2,-,18,TRBV11-1,TRBD1,TGTGCCAGCCCAGGGGGGACAGGGCGTAGACGGAGCACCGGGGAGCTGTTTTTT,CASPGGTGRRRSTGELFF
TRBJ2-7,few,13,TRBV10-3,TRBD1,TGTGCCAACGCCGGGACAGGGAAGAACGAGCAGTACTTC,CANAGTGKNEQYF
TRBJ2-5,few,12,TRBV20-1,-,TGCAGTGCGTACCGCTGGGGAGAGACCCAGTACTTC,CSAYRWGETQYF
TRBJ1-1,-,13,TRBV20-1,-,TGCAGTGCTAGAGATCCTCGGGGAGCTGAAGCTTTCTTT,CSARDPRGAEAFF
TRBJ2-1,-,12,TRBV7-6,-,TGTGCCAGCAGCTCCTTTAATCATGAGCAGTTCTTC,CASSSFNHEQFF
TRBJ2-1,few,14,TRBV18,TRBD2,TGTGCCAGCTCACAGCGGGAGATCGCCTATGAGCAGTTCTTC,CASSQREIAYEQFF
TRBJ2-3,few,12,TRBV5-1,TRBD2,TGCGCCAGCAGCTTTGGACTAGAGGAGCAGTATTTT,CASSFGLEEQYF
TRBJ2-3,few,13,TRBV5-1,TRBD1,TGCGCCAGCTACAGGGGACCCACAGATACGCAGTATTTT,CASYRGPTDTQYF
TRBJ1-2,-,13,TRBV5-1,TRBD1,TGCGCCAGCAGCTTGTGGACAGGGGATGGCTACACCTTC,CASSLWTGDGYTF
TRBJ2-5,-,16,TRBV18,-,TGTGCCAGCTCACCGGCGCAGGGTAACCCCCAAAAGACCCAGTACTTC,CASSPAQGNPQKTQYF
TRBJ2-1,few,16,TRBV12-3/TRBV12-4,-,TGTGCCAGCAGTTTCTCGCTTATCATCTCCTACAATGAGCAGTTCTTC,CASSFSLIISYNEQFF
TRBJ2-1,-,14,TRBV9,-,TGTGCCAGCAGCGTAGTCTTAGCGACTCCTGAGCAGTTCTTC,CASSVVLATPEQFF
TRBJ2-7,-,13,TRBV20-1,-,TGCAGGGTTCCGGGGGACAATCAGTACGAGCAGTACTTC,CRVPGDNQYEQYF
TRBJ2-7,-,16,TRBV3-1,-,TGTGCCAGCAGCCAAGCTGTGCCCGTCAGTCCCTACGAGCAGTACTTC,CASSQAVPVSPYEQYF
TRBJ2-3,few,16,TRBV21-1,-,TGTGCCAGCCGCCACGGGTTGACAGGGGCAGAAGATACGCAGTATTTT,CASRHGLTGAEDTQYF
TRBJ2-1,once,16,TRBV7-2,-,TGTGCCAGCAGCTTATATCCGAGCGCTCCTTACAATGAGCAGTTCTTC,CASSLYPSAPYNEQFF
TRBJ1-4,once,14,TRBV4-1,-,TGCGCCAGCAGCACTTGGGGGCAGAATGAAAAACTGTTTTTT,CASSTWGQNEKLFF
TRBJ2-2,-,16,TRBV5-1,TRBD2,TGCGCCAGCAGCTTGTCACTAGCGGGGGACACCGGGGAGCTGTTTTTT,CASSLSLAGDTGELFF
TRBJ1-1,-,12,TRBV29-1,-,TGCAGCGTTGAACAGATGAACACTGAAGCTTTCTTT,CSVEQMNTEAFF
TRBJ2-5,-,15,TRBV5-1,TRBD2,TGCGCCAGCAGCTGGGACCTAGCGGAAGGCGAGACCCAGTACTTC,CASSWDLAEGETQYF
TRBJ2-5,few,11,TRBV5-1,-,TGCGCCAGCAGCTTGGGCCCGGAAGAGTACTTC,CASSLGPEEYF
TRBJ2-3,few,14,TRBV7-6,-,TGTGCCAGCAGCTTGGTCAGTGGGGCAGATACGCAGTATTTT,CASSLVSGADTQYF
TRBJ1-3,-,14,TRBV7-9,-,TGTGCCAGCAGCTTAGGGGCCGGAGGAAACACCATATATTTT,CASSLGAGGNTIYF
TRBJ2-7,-,14,TRBV7-6,-,TGTGCCAGCAGCTTTGGCGCAAACTCCTACGAGCAGTACTTC,CASSFGANSYEQYF
TRBJ2-2,many,16,TRBV5-1,-,TGCGCCAGCAGCTTGAAGGAGGCTAGCAACACCGGGGAGCTGTTTTTT,CASSLKEASNTGELFF
TRBJ2-2,few,13,TRBV5-1,-,TGCGCCAGCAGCTTGGGAAGGAACGGGGAGCTGTTTTTT,CASSLGRNGELFF
TRBJ2-5,few,19,TRBV11-1,-,TGTGCCAGCAGCTTAGCGATCCACAGGGGGGGATCCCCTCAAGAGACCCAGTACTTC,CASSLAIHRGGSPQETQYF
TRBJ1-2,-,14,TRBV20-1,-,TGCAGTGCTAGCCGACCTACTCCGCGTGATGGCTACACCTTC,CSASRPTPRDGYTF
TRBJ2-4,few,15,TRBV12-3/TRBV12-4,-,TGTGCCAGCAGTTTAGATTGGCGGGCCAAAAACATTCAGTACTTC,CASSLDWRAKNIQYF
TRBJ1-2,few,15,TRBV28,-,TGTGCCAGCAGTTCTATTCAGACAGGTCACTATGGCTACACCTTC,CASSSIQTGHYGYTF
TRBJ2-5,-,10,TRBV2,-,TGTGCCAGCAGGCAGAAGACCCAGTACTTC,CASRQKTQYF
TRBJ2-5,few,16,TRBV14,TRBD2,TGTGCCAGCAGCCAACCCGGGACTAGAGATACAGAGACCCAGTACTTC,CASSQPGTRDTETQYF
TRBJ2-7,-,15,TRBV11-2,-,TGTGCCAGCAGCTTACGTTCCCTAGCGGGGACAGGAGTGTACTTC,CASSLRSLAGTGVYF
TRBJ2-3,few,14,TRBV7-2,-,TGTGCCACCTCGCTTCGACAGACCACAGATACGCAGTATTTT,CATSLRQTTDTQYF
TRBJ1-5,-,11,TRBV7-6,-,TGTGCCAGCAGAGTGAGTCAGCCCCAGCATTTT,CASRVSQPQHF
TRBJ2-7,few,13,TRBV6-6,-,TGTGCCAGCAGTACGGGGGCCACTTCTGAGCAGTACTTC,CASSTGATSEQYF
TRBJ2-3,few,14,TRBV12-3/TRBV12-4,-,TGTGCCAGCGCGGACCGGGACTTCACAGATACGCAGTATTTT,CASADRDFTDTQYF
TRBJ2-3,few,14,TRBV5-1,-,TGCGCCAGCAGCTTGCTTTTAGCGACAGATACGCAGTATTTT,CASSLLLATDTQYF
TRBJ1-1,-,12,TRBV12-3/TRBV12-4,-,TGTGCCAGCAGGCGCTACAACACTGAAGCTTTCTTT,CASRRYNTEAFF
TRBJ1-1,few,16,TRBV15,-,TGTGCCACCAGCAGAGATCGACAGATTAAGAACACTGAAGCTTTCTTT,CATSRDRQIKNTEAFF
TRBJ1-1,few,13,TRBV20-1,TRBD1,TGCAGTGCCCGGGGACAGGCGAACACTGAAGCTTTCTTT,CSARGQANTEAFF
TRBJ2-3,few,13,TRBV29-1,-,TGCAGCGTATCGGGCAGGGTGGCAGATACGCAGTATTTT,CSVSGRVADTQYF
TRBJ2-2,-,15,TRBV25-1,-,TGTGCCAGCAGTAGCCCGCAGGGCCTCACCGGGGAGCTGTTTTTT,CASSSPQGLTGELFF
TRBJ2-7,few,13,TRBV10-2,TRBD2,TGCGCCAGCGGGAGGGCGAGCTCCTACGAGCAGTACTTC,CASGRASSYEQYF
TRBJ1-4,-,13,TRBV20-1,-,TGCAGTGCTGGCGGGCAGATTAATGAAAAACTGTTTTTT,CSAGGQINEKLFF
TRBJ1-6,-,16,TRBV5-1,-,TGCGCCAGCAGCTTGGACTTAAGCTCCTATAATTCACCCCTCCACTTT,CASSLDLSSYNSPLHF
TRBJ1-2,-,14,TRBV24-1,-,TGTGCCACCAGTGACCCTGGACTGAGCTATGGCTACACCTTC,CATSDPGLSYGYTF
TRBJ2-1,-,15,TRBV3-1,-,TGTGCCAGCAGCCAAGTCAAGGTCTCCTACAATGAGCAGTTCTTC,CASSQVKVSYNEQFF
TRBJ2-5,-,13,TRBV7-2,-,TGTGCCAGCAGCCCGTGGGTGAAAGAGACCCAGTACTTC,CASSPWVKETQYF
TRBJ2-1,few,12,TRBV18,-,TGTGCCAGCTCACCACTTATGCATGAGCAGTTCTTC,CASSPLMHEQFF
TRBJ2-2,-,17,TRBV12-3/TRBV12-4,-,TGTGCCAGCAGTTTAGAGGGGACGGGGATCGGCACCGGGGAGCTGTTTTTT,CASSLEGTGIGTGELFF
TRBJ2-5,-,13,TRBV5-1,-,TGCGCCAGCAGCTTTGGGAGGCGAGAGACCCAGTACTTC,CASSFGRRETQYF
TRBJ2-2,-,13,TRBV27,TRBD1,TGTGCCAGCAGTTCTCAGGGGGTCGGGGAGCTGTTTTTT,CASSSQGVGELFF
TRBJ1-6,-,16,TRBV4-1,-,TGCGCCAGCAGCCTCGAACCGGAGTCGAGTAATTCACCCCTCCACTTT,CASSLEPESSNSPLHF
TRBJ2-1,few,16,TRBV3-1,TRBD2,TGTGCCAGCAGCCAAGATTGGGGGAGGGTTATCAATGAGCAGTTCTTC,CASSQDWGRVINEQFF